This is a list of T cell receptor beta chains from one sample in a study of radiation and T cells in renal cell carcinoma. TCRdb keeps only in-frame clones here, not all; method: immunoSEQ multiplex PCR. The sample has 15,000 to 17,000 clones, over 50% seen once. Specimen: tumor tissue, collected from a patient whose treatment was nephrectomy without radiotherapy. The receptors derive from a man aged 50 to 60 with renal cell carcinoma. CDR3s include the opening cysteine and the closing phenylalanine or tryptophan. Fields, in order: clone size, J gene, V gene, D gene, CDR3 length, CDR3 DNA, CDR3 protein. The D gene is left open where the match is weak. Some rows mark clone size as missing; the rest say once, few, many or name a class of expanded clone.

.,TRBJ1-4,TRBV7-8,.,15,TGTGCCAGCAGCTTACTACAGGGCGCCAATGAAAAACTGTTTTTT,CASSLLQGANEKLFF
once,TRBJ2-7,TRBV13,.,15,TGTGCCAGCAGCCCCGGCAGGGACGGGGTCTACGAGCAGTACTTC,CASSPGRDGVYEQYF
.,TRBJ2-5,TRBV6-5,TRBD1,13,TGTGCCAGCAGAACTACAGGGGAGGAGACCCAGTACTTC,CASRTTGEETQYF
.,TRBJ2-1,TRBV6-5,.,15,TGTGCCACCCTAGGGAGACTAGGTACCTACAATGAGCAGTTCTTC,CATLGRLGTYNEQFF
.,TRBJ1-1,TRBV11-3,TRBD1,16,TGTGCCAGCAGCCCGTATCGGGACAGGGGTCCCGCTGAAGCTTTCTTT,CASSPYRDRGPAEAFF
few,TRBJ1-1,TRBV6-5,.,14,TGTGCCAGCAGTTACTCCTTGTCAGTGGCTGAAGCTTTCTTT,CASSYSLSVAEAFF
medium-sized,TRBJ2-3,TRBV14,TRBD1,15,TGTGCCAGCAGCAGCCGGGACAGGGGCACAGATACGCAGTATTTT,CASSSRDRGTDTQYF
.,TRBJ2-7,TRBV5-1,.,15,TGCGCCAGCAGCTTGGAGGGACACGGTTCCTACGAGCAGTACTTC,CASSLEGHGSYEQYF
.,TRBJ2-3,TRBV2,TRBD2,15,TGTGCCAGCAGGGGGACTAGCGGGGGCACAGATACGCAGTATTTT,CASRGTSGGTDTQYF
.,TRBJ2-7,TRBV7-3,TRBD2,14,TGTGCCAGCAGCTTAAGCGGGGGGCGAGACGAGCAGTACTTC,CASSLSGGRDEQYF
.,TRBJ2-7,TRBV27,.,13,TGTGCCAGCCGGACAAGAAACTCCTACGAGCAGTACTTC,CASRTRNSYEQYF
.,TRBJ1-2,TRBV19,TRBD1,15,TGTGCCAGTACCCCAGGACAGGGTTATGGCTATGGCTACACCTTC,CASTPGQGYGYGYTF
medium-sized,TRBJ2-2,TRBV30,TRBD2,14,TGTGCCTGGAGGGAGGGACTAAACACCGGGGAGCTGTTTTTT,CAWREGLNTGELFF
.,TRBJ1-1,TRBV2,TRBD1,14,TGTGCCAGCAGCACCGACAGGGGACTCACTGAAGCTTTCTTT,CASSTDRGLTEAFF
.,TRBJ2-7,TRBV2,TRBD1,15,TGTGCCAGCAGTGAACGACAGGGTGCAGCCTACGAGCAGTACTTC,CASSERQGAAYEQYF
few,TRBJ1-1,TRBV2,.,14,TGTGCCAGCAGTGATCTCCAGTCGAACACTGAAGCTTTCTTT,CASSDLQSNTEAFF
.,TRBJ1-5,TRBV6-5,.,15,TGTGCCAGCAGTCCCACCTGGGGCTCCAATCAGCCCCAGCATTTT,CASSPTWGSNQPQHF
.,TRBJ2-3,TRBV4-2,TRBD2,15,TGTGCCAGCAGCCAAAGCGCGACTAGCGAAGATACGCAGTATTTT,CASSQSATSEDTQYF
.,TRBJ2-7,TRBV6-6,.,13,TGTGCCAGCAGCCCCGGGAGCCTCTACGAGCAGTACTTC,CASSPGSLYEQYF
once,TRBJ2-3,TRBV29-1,TRBD2,14,TGCAGCGTTATAGCGGGGGGGCCGAAAGATACGCAGTATTTT,CSVIAGGPKDTQYF
.,TRBJ1-3,TRBV6-1,.,14,TGTGCCAGCAGACTCCCGGGAGTTGGAAACACCATATATTTT,CASRLPGVGNTIYF
few,TRBJ2-7,TRBV4-1,TRBD2,15,TGCGCCAGCAGACTGGGACTAGCGGATTCCTACGAGCAGTACTTC,CASRLGLADSYEQYF
.,TRBJ1-2,TRBV5-1,.,13,TGCGCCAGCAGCTTGGGAGGCGTTAATGGCTACACCTTC,CASSLGGVNGYTF
.,TRBJ2-5,TRBV4-1,.,16,TGCGCCAGCAGCCAACCACTTGGGGGGCGGGGAGAGACCCAGTACTTC,CASSQPLGGRGETQYF
.,TRBJ2-7,TRBV15,.,13,TGTGCCACCAGCAGAGACAGTGCGAACGAGCAGTACTTC,CATSRDSANEQYF
.,TRBJ1-4,TRBV6-5,.,12,TGTGCCAGCAGTTCTATGGGTGAAAAACTGTTTTTT,CASSSMGEKLFF
.,TRBJ1-4,TRBV6-5,.,13,TGTGCCAGCAGTACCCGGGGAAACGAAAAACTGTTTTTT,CASSTRGNEKLFF
.,TRBJ2-5,TRBV5-8,.,13,TGTGCCAGCAGCTACACAGCCCAAGAGACCCAGTACTTC,CASSYTAQETQYF
.,TRBJ2-5,TRBV5-5,.,16,TGTGCCAGCAGCTTGCTGGGGTTAGTAGGTCAAGAGACCCAGTACTTC,CASSLLGLVGQETQYF
medium-sized,TRBJ1-2,TRBV19,.,14,TGTGCCAACCCCTACAGCATCGTCAACTATGGCTACACCTTC,CANPYSIVNYGYTF
.,TRBJ2-7,TRBV2,TRBD1,16,TGTGCCAGCAGGGCAGGCCGGATGGACAGGGGGCACGAGCAGTACTTC,CASRAGRMDRGHEQYF
.,TRBJ2-1,TRBV30,TRBD2,14,TGTGCCTGGAGAGGGGACCGGGGGGTCAATGAGCAGTTCTTC,CAWRGDRGVNEQFF
.,TRBJ2-7,TRBV2,.,14,TGTGCCAGCAGTGAAAGATCTAGGTCCTACGAGCAGTACTTC,CASSERSRSYEQYF
.,TRBJ2-3,TRBV5-1,.,14,TGCGCCAGCAGCTTGGAACTAGTGGCAGATACGCAGTATTTT,CASSLELVADTQYF
.,TRBJ2-5,TRBV28,TRBD2,15,TGTGCCAGCAGTTTAGCCGGGGGGGTAGGAGAGACCCAGTACTTC,CASSLAGGVGETQYF
.,TRBJ2-7,TRBV19,.,12,TGTGCCAGTTCCCAGGGACCCTACGAGCAGTACTTC,CASSQGPYEQYF
few,TRBJ2-1,TRBV7-3,.,13,TGTGCCAGCAGCTTAATGGCGGGCAATGAGCAGTTCTTC,CASSLMAGNEQFF
.,TRBJ1-2,TRBV5-5,.,14,TGTGCCAGCAGCCCGGATCCTCTAGGCTATGGCTACACCTTC,CASSPDPLGYGYTF
.,TRBJ2-1,TRBV10-3,TRBD2,15,TGTGCCATCAGCCCGGACAAGGGAGGGATCAATGAGCAGTTCTTC,CAISPDKGGINEQFF
.,TRBJ2-5,TRBV5-8,.,15,TGTGCCAGCAGCTTGGGTCAGGGCGGGCAAGAGACCCAGTACTTC,CASSLGQGGQETQYF
.,TRBJ1-4,TRBV5-1,TRBD1,14,TGCGCCAGCAGCTTGGGACAGGGGATTGAAAAACTGTTTTTT,CASSLGQGIEKLFF
.,TRBJ2-5,TRBV5-4,TRBD1,14,TGTGCCAGCAGCCCTGGACAGGGGGGAGAGACCCAGTACTTC,CASSPGQGGETQYF
.,TRBJ1-3,TRBV6-1,TRBD1,15,TGTGCCAGCAGGACAGGGAGAATTGCTGGAAACACCATATATTTT,CASRTGRIAGNTIYF
.,TRBJ2-3,TRBV29-1,TRBD1,13,TGCAGCGCTGGACAGGGTGGCACAGATACGCAGTATTTT,CSAGQGGTDTQYF
.,TRBJ2-7,TRBV4-2,.,14,TGTGCCAGCAGCCAAACCCCGGGTTCCTACGAGCAGTACTTC,CASSQTPGSYEQYF